Presented here are 12 T cell receptor beta chains from one specimen sequenced in a study of blood T cell repertoires in COVID-19. Method: immunoSEQ multiplex PCR; TCRdb's copy keeps in-frame clones and lacks some. Here the sample spans roughly 250,000 clones, around four fifths being singletons. Sequencing input: peripheral blood. The receptors originated from a woman aged 70-85 years with acute or convalescent COVID-19.

The chain combines TRBV6-5 with TRBJ1-2; D remains unclear. The CDR3 consists of 13 residues. Trimming stripped 0 bases from V and 9 bases from J, with 11 bases between. Germline V gene lookup returns CDR1 MNHEY and CDR2 SVGAGI. For the CDR3, the DNA is TGTGCCAGCAGTTACTCCACGTTTGACAGCTACACCTTC. It yields the protein CASSYSTFDSYTF.

This sequence joins TRBV21-1 and TRBJ2-4; the DNA was not compared with TRBD2, the D call given in the table. TRBV21-1 is noted as a pseudogene. The CDR3 loop spans 14 amino acids. CDR3 amino acids: CASSKVAGWNIQYF. The CDR3 DNA sequence: TGTGCCAGCAGCAAAGTTGCCGGGTGGAACATTCAGTACTTC.

The genes are TRBV6-5 and TRBJ1-1; D is perhaps TRBD1 (5 bases). CDR3 size: 14 residues. The germline V gene encodes CDR1 MNHEY and CDR2 SVGAGI. The V and J ends lost 7 bases and 6 bases respectively, with 18 bases between them. CDR3 DNA sequence: TGTGCCAGCATCCTCGGGGGGGTGAATTCTGAAGCTTTCTTT. This codes for CASILGGVNSEAFF.

The chain has TRBV28 and TRBJ1-4; D uncertain. Germline values: CDR1 MDHEN, CDR2 SYDVKM. The V gene lost 3 bases and the J gene lost 6 bases, with 14 bases spanning the gap. The CDR3 has 15 residues. As DNA, the CDR3 is TGTGCCAGCAGTTTTTTCGGGGTTGAGGATGAAAAACTGTTTTTT. Translated: CASSFFGVEDEKLFF.

The chain couples TRBV25-1 to TRBJ1-2, with D unclear. CDR3 length: 14 residues. The V end was cut by 4 bases, the J end by 0 bases, with 9 bases between. In germline, CDR1 is MGHDK, CDR2 SYGVNS. The CDR3 sequence: CASSVTGANYGYTF. In DNA, the CDR3 is TGTGCCAGCAGTGTCACCGGGGCTAACTATGGCTACACCTTC.

The chain employs TRBV9 and TRBJ2-1; 9 nucleotides align to TRBD1. Germline CDR1 and CDR2: SGDLS and YYNGEE. The ends lost 0 bases at V and 9 bases at J; junction bases unmatched: 7. The CDR3 extends over 15 amino acids. This CDR3 reads CASSVGQGEFFEQFF. The CDR3 region has the DNA TGTGCCAGCAGCGTAGGACAGGGGGAATTCTTTGAGCAGTTCTTC.

This chain uses TRBV5-3 with TRBJ2-5; 8 nucleotides align to TRBD1. TRBV5-3 falls under the ORF class, with uncertain function. The junction had 2 bases not matched to a gene; V was cut back by 0 bases and J by 1 base. The CDR3 contains 15 residues. The CDR3 sequence is CARSLADRAQETQYF. CDR3 nucleotides: TGTGCCAGAAGCTTGGCGGACAGGGCCCAAGAGACCCAGTACTTC.

The chain employs TRBV18 and TRBJ2-1, with 8 bases that match TRBD1. This CDR3 spans 15 amino acids. The trim removed 2 bases at V and 2 bases at J, leaving 2 bases unmatched. Per germline, CDR1 KGHSH and CDR2 LQKENI. The CDR3 reads CASSPGTGTYNEQFF. The DNA for the CDR3 is TGTGCCAGCTCACCAGGGACAGGTACCTACAATGAGCAGTTCTTC. The whole variable domain, filled in from reference TRBV18 and TRBJ2-1, reads NAGVMQNPRHLVRRRGQEARLRCSPMKGHSHVYWYRQLPEEGLKFMVYLQKENIIDESGMPKERFSAEFPKEGPSILRIQQVVRGDSAAYFCASSPGTGTYNEQFFGPGTRLTVL.

This clone occurred a few times. The genes are TRBV27 and TRBJ2-1, with 7 bases lining up with TRBD1. The length of the CDR3 is 15 residues. Germline trimming cut 5 bases from V and 2 bases from J; bases unmatched to any gene: 6. Germline V lookup: CDR1 MNHEY, CDR2 SMNVEV (reference sequence). CDR3 coding DNA: TGTGCCAGCAGTCAACAGGGGATAACCTACAATGAGCAGTTCTTC. Translated, it gives CASSQQGITYNEQFF.

This clone was recorded only once. The rearrangement links TRBV30 to TRBJ1-1; D gene uncertain. CDR3 length: 14 residues. Germline CDR1 GTSNPN, CDR2 SVGIG (reference sequence). Trimming took 3 bases from V and 0 from J, leaving 11 bases between them. CDR3 sequence reads: CAWSGIFMNTEAFF. The CDR3 coding sequence is TGTGCCTGGAGCGGGATTTTCATGAACACTGAAGCTTTCTTT.

The V call is TRBV3-1 (or the pseudogene TRBV3-2), the J call TRBJ2-7; TRBD1 agrees at 8 bases. Germline-derived CDR1 and CDR2 are LGHDT and YNNKEL (reference sequence). V shed 6 bases and J 5 bases; nucleotides not matched to a gene: 6. This CDR3 spans 13 amino acids. CDR3 region: CASRDRAVHEQYF. As DNA, the CDR3 is TGTGCCAGCAGGGACAGGGCAGTACACGAGCAGTACTTC.

V usage is TRBV23-1 and J usage is TRBJ1-1; 7 bases map to TRBD1. TRBV23-1 falls under the ORF class, with uncertain function. V gave up 8 bases and J gave up 0 bases; unmatched junction bases: 15. The CDR3 consists of 17 residues. The CDR3 DNA is TGCGCCAGCGGGTTGGACAGGAGCGATCTAATGAACACTGAAGCTTTCTTT. Protein product: CASGLDRSDLMNTEAFF.